Following are 32 T cell receptor beta chains from one sample sequenced in a study of technical replicates of blood from several donors. Profiling relied on immunoSEQ multiplex PCR, and the TCRdb table lists in-frame clones only, not all of them. The profile shows tens of thousands of clones, roughly 90% of them singletons. Sample: T cells isolated from PBMCs. These receptors came from a human donor in good health.

This clone was counted once. The chain combines TRBV9 with TRBJ2-1; weak D call: TRBD1 (5 bases). V was trimmed by 1 base and J by 0 bases, leaving 17 bases between them. Germline V CDR1 and CDR2: SGDLS, YYNGEE. The CDR3 length is 18 residues. For the CDR3, the DNA is TGTGCCAGCAGCGTAAAGGGGTTGTCAAAGGGCTCCTACAATGAGCAGTTCTTC. Protein sequence: CASSVKGLSKGSYNEQFF.

The rearrangement joins TRBV5-1 to TRBJ2-7; the D is unclear. V was pared by 3 bases and J by 2 bases, with 18 bases between. Germline values: CDR1 SGHRS, CDR2 YFSETQ. The CDR3 loop spans 16 amino acids. CDR3 bases: TGCGCCAGCAGCTACGAAATGCTAGGTACAACCTACGAGCAGTACTTC. Its translation: CASSYEMLGTTYEQYF.

The V gene is TRBV11-2, the J gene TRBJ2-7; D is possibly TRBD1 (7 bases). Trimming pared 3 bases from V and 7 bases from J, leaving 16 bases between. The germline V gene has CDR1 SGHAT and CDR2 FQNNGV. This CDR3 has 14 amino acids. The DNA for the CDR3 is TGTGCCAGCAGCTTTCTTCGGACAGGAGGGGAGCAGTACTTC. It codes for CASSFLRTGGEQYF.

This clone was observed a handful of times. The V and J genes are TRBV5-8 and TRBJ1-1, with no clear D. This CDR3 has 14 amino acids. V lost 0 bases, J lost 0 bases, and 6 bases lay in between. Germline loops: CDR1 SGHTS, CDR2 YDEGEE. The CDR3 spells CASSLGGMNTEAFF. As DNA, the CDR3 is TGTGCCAGCAGCTTGGGCGGAATGAACACTGAAGCTTTCTTT.

The rearrangement links TRBV7-3 to TRBJ2-7; possibly TRBD1 for D (6 bases). The germline CDR1 and CDR2 sequences are SGHTA and FQGTGA. V gave up 0 bases and J gave up 3 bases, with 6 bases separating them. This CDR3 has 13 residues. CDR3 DNA sequence: TGTGCCAGCAGCTTAACAGGGGGCTACGAGCAGTACTTC. Translating it yields CASSLTGGYEQYF.

This chain links TRBV4-1 with TRBJ2-2, with 7 positions matching TRBD2. CDR1 and CDR2 from the germline V gene are MGHRA and YSYEKL. After removal of 1 base from V and 8 bases from J, the junction contained 7 bases not matched to a gene. CDR3 size: 15 residues. The CDR3 loop reads CASSQGLAERGELFF. The CDR3 DNA reads as TGCGCCAGCAGCCAAGGGCTAGCGGAGCGGGGGGAGCTGTTTTTT.

In this sample, this clone turned up once. The CDR3 loop is CATSPGEMYNEQFF. CDR3 coding DNA: TGTGCCACCAGCCCGGGAGAAATGTACAATGAGCAGTTCTTC. The chain recombines TRBV15 with TRBJ2-1; tentative D call: TRBD2 (6 bases). CDR3 length: 14 amino acids. Trimming stripped 5 bases from V and 4 bases from J, with 12 bases between. In germline, CDR1 is LNHNV, CDR2 YYDKDF (reference sequence).

The chain joins TRBV7-9 to TRBJ1-2; maybe TRBD1 (5 bases). The germline V gene encodes CDR1 SEHNR and CDR2 FQNEAQ (reference sequence). V was shortened by 5 bases and J by 8 bases, with 21 bases between the two germline ends. The CDR3 is made up of 15 amino acids. CDR3: CASSLSRGMMGGYTF. CDR3 DNA sequence: TGTGCCAGCAGCCTCTCAAGGGGTATGATGGGCGGCTACACCTTC.

This clone appeared a single time. The CDR3 is CASSFLDKTNTGELFF. The CDR3 bases are TGTGCCAGCAGTTTCTTGGACAAAACGAACACCGGGGAGCTGTTTTTT. This chain links TRBV28 with TRBJ2-2; D perhaps matches TRBD1 (5 bases). With 3 bases removed from V and 0 bases from J, the gap between germline ends came to 11 bases. CDR1 MDHEN and CDR2 SYDVKM come from the germline V gene. This CDR3 is 16 amino acids long.

The chain recombines TRBV10-1 with TRBJ2-1; 9 positions agree with TRBD2. The length of the CDR3 is 16 residues. The germline CDR1 and CDR2 sequences are WNHNN and SYGVQD (reference sequence). With V trimmed by 0 bases and J by 4 bases, 4 bases remained unmatched. This chain's CDR3 is CASSESSGRGYNEQFF. The CDR3, as DNA: TGCGCCAGCAGTGAGTCTAGCGGGAGAGGGTACAATGAGCAGTTCTTC.

The chain is built from TRBV27 and TRBJ2-1; TRBD2 aligns across 12 bases. The germline V gene encodes CDR1 MNHEY and CDR2 SMNVEV (reference sequence). CDR3 length equals 18 residues. J was trimmed by 8 bases and V by 4 bases; bases with no gene match: 15. The CDR3 bases are TGTGCCAGCAGTTATGGTTTGGGCGGACTAGCGGGAAGAGATGAGCAGTTCTTC. Protein sequence: CASSYGLGGLAGRDEQFF.

CDR3 sequence (DNA): TGTGCCAGCAGTTTAGGGCAGTTGGAGACCCAGTACTTC. This translates into CASSLGQLETQYF. This chain joins TRBV28 and TRBJ2-5, with D uncertain. Trimming removed 2 bases at V and 5 bases at J, with 9 bases between. This CDR3 is built from 13 residues. CDR1 and CDR2 from the germline V gene are MDHEN and SYDVKM.

This CDR3 reads CASSPQFQETQYF. CDR3 nucleotides: TGTGCCAGCAGCCCCCAATTCCAGGAGACCCAGTACTTC. The chain has TRBV7-3 and TRBJ2-5; D unresolved. Trimming shortened V by 5 bases and J by 5 bases, and 12 bases separated the two germline ends. Germline V CDR1 and CDR2: SGHTA, FQGTGA. The CDR3 is made up of 13 amino acids.

The V call is TRBV7-2, the J call TRBJ2-7, with 8 bases lining up with TRBD1. The CDR3 contains 13 residues. CDR1 SGHTA and CDR2 FQGNSA come from the germline V gene. V shed 4 bases and J 4 bases; nucleotides not matched to a gene: 3. The CDR3 DNA follows: TGTGCCAGCAGCTCCACAGGGGGTTACGAGCAGTACTTC. It codes for CASSSTGGYEQYF.

This clone is a singleton in its sample. The chain recombines TRBV4-3 with TRBJ2-7; a possible D gene is TRBD2 (6 bases). Germline V gene lookup returns CDR1 LGHNA and CDR2 YSLEER. This CDR3 has 13 amino acids. Trimming shortened V by 11 bases and J by 2 bases, and 16 bases separated the two germline ends. For the CDR3, the DNA is TGCGCCCGAAGGAGGGGCTACCCCTACGAGCAGTACTTC. Its translation is CARRRGYPYEQYF.

The rearrangement links TRBV10-3 to TRBJ2-1; D not resolved. In germline, CDR1 is ENHRY, CDR2 SYGVKD. The CDR3 covers 13 residues. The ends were cut back, 2 bases at V and 7 bases at J, with 9 bases in the middle. The CDR3 sequence is CAISEPRPNEQFF. For the CDR3, the DNA is TGTGCCATCAGTGAGCCTAGACCGAATGAGCAGTTCTTC.

The CDR3 loop reads CASSLVYTDTQYF. The CDR3 DNA reads TGTGCCAGCAGCTTAGTATACACAGATACGCAGTATTTT. The chain recombines TRBV11-2 with TRBJ2-3; unclear D gene. The ends were cut back, 1 base at V and 2 bases at J, with 4 bases in the middle. CDR3 length equals 13 residues. The germline CDR1 and CDR2 sequences are SGHAT and FQNNGV. The full variable domain, rest sourced from reference TRBV11-2 and TRBJ2-3, is EAGVAQSPRYKIIEKRQSVAFWCNPISGHATLYWYQQILGQGPKLLIQFQNNGVVDDSQLPKDRFSAERLKGVDSTLKIQPAKLEDSAVYLCASSLVYTDTQYFGPGTRLTVL.

The chain links TRBV4-3 to TRBJ2-2, with TRBD2 as a possible D gene (5 bases). The V end was cut by 0 bases, the J end by 3 bases, with 11 bases between. Germline values: CDR1 LGHNA, CDR2 YSLEER. CDR3 size: 16 residues. Here the CDR3 DNA reads TGCGCCAGCAGCCAAGATGTGACTATATACACCGGGGAGCTGTTTTTT. It translates to CASSQDVTIYTGELFF.

The chain joins TRBV27 to TRBJ1-3, with 7 nucleotides matching TRBD1. This CDR3 comprises 14 residues. V was clipped by 4 bases and J by 4 bases; unmatched bases: 4. The germline V gene has CDR1 MNHEY and CDR2 SMNVEV (reference sequence). CDR3 sequence reads: CASSSQGLGNTIYF. The CDR3 region has the DNA TGTGCCAGCAGTTCACAGGGGTTAGGAAACACCATATATTTT.

The table lists this clone with a count of one. The chain employs TRBV2 and TRBJ1-2; TRBD1 aligns across 10 bases. CDR3 length equals 13 residues. Trimming at V came to 8 bases and at J to 9 bases, leaving 9 bases not matched to a gene. CDR1 is SNHLY and CDR2 is FYNNEI in the germline V gene. The CDR3 region is CASFPPGQGRYTF. The CDR3 DNA reads TGTGCCAGCTTTCCGCCGGGACAGGGGCGCTACACCTTC.

The rearrangement uses TRBV19 and TRBJ1-1; perhaps TRBD1 as D (6 bases). The V end was cut by 7 bases, the J end by 6 bases, with 15 bases between. CDR1 is LNHDA, CDR2 SQIVND, per germline (reference sequence). CDR3 length: 13 amino acids. DNA for the CDR3: TGTGCCAGTAAATTACAGGGAACGGCTGAAGCTTTCTTT. Translating gives CASKLQGTAEAFF.

This chain joins TRBV29-1 and TRBJ2-7; 7 bases are a match to TRBD1. The trim removed 5 bases at V and 4 bases at J, leaving 5 bases unmatched. Germline-derived CDR1 and CDR2 are SQVTM and ANQGSEA. This CDR3 is 12 amino acids long. The CDR3, as DNA: TGCAGCGTTAGGGCAGGGGGATACGAGCAGTACTTC. Translated, it gives CSVRAGGYEQYF.

The rearrangement uses TRBV7-9 and TRBJ2-1; 7 bases fit TRBD1. The length of the CDR3 is 14 residues. Germline V lookup: CDR1 SEHNR, CDR2 FQNEAQ (reference sequence). Germline trimming cut 2 bases from V and 6 bases from J; bases unmatched to any gene: 4. The CDR3 DNA reads as TGTGCCAGCAGCTTACCGACAGGGCCCAATGAGCAGTTCTTC. Its translation: CASSLPTGPNEQFF.

This clone was recorded a few times. The chain employs TRBV19 and TRBJ2-7, with TRBD1 identical over 10 bases. The V gene end was trimmed by 4 bases and the J gene end by 5 bases; junction bases not matched to a gene: 5. The CDR3 length is 14 residues. Germline V gene sequence: CDR1 LNHDA, CDR2 SQIVND (reference sequence). In DNA, the CDR3 is TGTGCCAGTAGTAGGGGACAGGGGCCCCACGAGCAGTACTTC. It encodes CASSRGQGPHEQYF.

This chain connects TRBV2 to TRBJ1-5; D remains ambiguous. V lost 2 bases, J lost 0 bases, and 14 bases lay in between. The CDR3 totals 17 residues. From germline, CDR1 is SNHLY and CDR2 FYNNEI. The CDR3 loop reads CASSERSALYSNQPQHF. For the CDR3, the DNA is TGTGCCAGCAGTGAACGGTCCGCCTTGTATAGCAATCAGCCCCAGCATTTT.

This sequence joins TRBV2 and TRBJ2-7; the match to TRBD1 covers 9 bases. This CDR3 contains 11 residues. J was trimmed by 5 bases and V by 9 bases; bases with no gene match: 2. Germline CDR1 SNHLY, CDR2 FYNNEI. CDR3 coding DNA: TGTGCCAGGCGGACAGGGGACGAGCAGTACTTC. Protein: CARRTGDEQYF.

The chain links TRBV9 to TRBJ2-1; the match to TRBD2 covers 10 bases. Germline V gene data show CDR1 as SGDLS and CDR2 as YYNGEE. With 2 bases clipped from V and 7 bases from J, the junction kept 9 bases outside the gene matches. The CDR3 covers 16 residues. The CDR3: CASSVLAGENFNEQFF. DNA of the CDR3: TGTGCCAGCAGCGTGCTAGCGGGAGAGAACTTTAATGAGCAGTTCTTC. The full variable domain, rest sourced from reference TRBV9 and TRBJ2-1, is DSGVTQTPKHLITATGQRVTLRCSPRSGDLSVYWYQQSLDQGLQFLIQYYNGEERAKGNILERFSAQQFPDLHSELNLSSLELGDSALYFCASSVLAGENFNEQFFGPGTRLTVL.

This chain joins TRBV2 and TRBJ2-1; perhaps TRBD2 as D (5 bases). Per the germline V gene, CDR1 is SNHLY and CDR2 is FYNNEI. Trimming pared 2 bases from V and 0 bases from J, leaving 14 bases between. There are 17 residues in the CDR3. The CDR3 DNA reads as TGTGCCAGCAGTGAAATCTTACCGGGGATCTCCTACAATGAGCAGTTCTTC. Residues: CASSEILPGISYNEQFF. The complete variable domain, with remaining parts taken from reference TRBV2 and TRBJ2-1, reads EPEVTQTPSHQVTQMGQEVILRCVPISNHLYFYWYRQILGQKVEFLVSFYNNEISEKSEIFDDQFSVERPDGSNFTLKIRSTKLEDSAMYFCASSEILPGISYNEQFFGPGTRLTVL.

The rearrangement links TRBV7-3 to TRBJ1-1; tentatively, D is TRBD1 (6 bases). Germline CDR1 SGHTA, CDR2 FQGTGA. The CDR3 has 12 residues. The V and J ends lost 4 bases and 7 bases respectively, with 10 bases between them. This CDR3 is CASSYPQGEAFF. CDR3 DNA: TGTGCCAGCAGCTACCCACAGGGTGAAGCTTTCTTT.

This rearrangement joins TRBV5-1 to TRBJ1-3; D is unresolved. Per germline, CDR1 SGHRS and CDR2 YFSETQ. This CDR3 is built from 15 residues. Trimming took 4 bases from V and 0 from J, leaving 11 bases between them. The CDR3: CASSGPPDSGNTIYF. CDR3 bases: TGCGCCAGCAGCGGGCCGCCCGACTCTGGAAACACCATATATTTT.

V usage is TRBV27 and J usage is TRBJ1-2, with TRBD1 matching over 8 bases. There are 14 residues in the CDR3. V shed 5 bases, J shed 4 bases, and the junction held 6 bases outside the gene matches. The germline V gene has CDR1 MNHEY and CDR2 SMNVEV (reference sequence). In DNA form, the CDR3 reads TGTGCCAGCAGTCCAGGGACAGGACTCTATGGCTACACCTTC. It encodes CASSPGTGLYGYTF.

A single count supports this clone. V is TRBV28 and J is TRBJ2-1; D unclear. Germline V CDR1 and CDR2: MDHEN, SYDVKM. Trimming stripped 3 bases from V and 4 bases from J, with 10 bases between. This CDR3 has 14 residues. The CDR3 loop reads CASSFGPKYNEQFF. The CDR3 bases are TGTGCCAGCAGTTTCGGTCCTAAATACAATGAGCAGTTCTTC.